This T cell receptor (beta chain) was captured by sequencing in a study of shared clonotypes between healthy human individuals. For the study at large: Each donor had three CD4 naive, three CD4 memory, two CD8 naive and one CD8 memory plate. Findings of the study overall: Sampling used blood alone; tissue repertoires probably differ. Clonotype sharing among the donors was expected to vary with sequencing depth.

In the case of this clone: Antigen specificity is unknown.

Here immunoSEQ multiplex PCR was the method, and the copy in TCRdb shows in-frame clones only, minus some. Found here are hundreds of thousands of clones, about three quarters of them singletons; the top ten hold around 1.8%. Between the trimmed V and J ends, which lost 9 bases and 2 bases, there was a span of 23 bases. The length of the CDR3 is 17 residues. Germline-derived CDR1 and CDR2 are LNHDA and SQIVND (reference sequence). The chain carries TRBV19 and TRBJ1-5, with D maybe TRBD1 (5 bases). Sample: memory CD4+ T cells sorted from blood. Subset reported: CD45RA-negative fraction. This receptor was taken from a woman younger than 45 in good health. CDR3 coding DNA: TGTGCCAGCAGCCTAGTAATTCGGAGGGGAGGCAATCAGCCCCAGCATTTT. Translating it yields CASSLVIRRGGNQPQHF.